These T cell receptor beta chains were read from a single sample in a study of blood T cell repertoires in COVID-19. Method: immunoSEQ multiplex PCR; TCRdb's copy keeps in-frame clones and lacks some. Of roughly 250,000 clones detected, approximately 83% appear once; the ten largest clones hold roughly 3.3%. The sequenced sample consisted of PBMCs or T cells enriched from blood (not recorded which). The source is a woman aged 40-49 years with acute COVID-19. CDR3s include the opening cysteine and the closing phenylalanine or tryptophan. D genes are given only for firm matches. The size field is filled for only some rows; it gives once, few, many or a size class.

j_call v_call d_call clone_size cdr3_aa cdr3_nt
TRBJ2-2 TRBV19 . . CASSILGELFF TGTGCCAGTAGTATCCTCGGGGAGCTGTTTTTT
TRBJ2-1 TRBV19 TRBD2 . CASSMTSGRAVEQFF TGTGCCAGTAGTATGACTAGCGGGAGGGCCGTTGAGCAGTTCTTC
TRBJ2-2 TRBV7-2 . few CASSRHHFGELFF TGTGCCAGCAGTAGACACCACTTTGGGGAGCTGTTTTTT
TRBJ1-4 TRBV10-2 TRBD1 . CASRDRQNEKLFF TGCGCCAGCAGGGACAGGCAAAATGAAAAACTGTTTTTT
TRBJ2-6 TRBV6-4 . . CASSESGTATSSGANVLTF TGTGCCAGCAGTGAATCCGGGACGGCGACTAGCTCTGGGGCCAACGTCCTGACTTTC
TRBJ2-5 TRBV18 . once CASSALVSPETQYF TGTGCCAGCTCAGCCCTAGTTTCCCCGGAGACCCAGTACTTC
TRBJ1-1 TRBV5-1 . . CASSLAPENTEAFF TGCGCCAGCAGCTTGGCCCCAGAGAACACTGAAGCTTTCTTT
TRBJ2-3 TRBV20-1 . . CSAREKGPQYF TGCAGTGCTAGAGAAAAGGGGCCGCAGTATTTT
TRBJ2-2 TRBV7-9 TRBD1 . CASSYRQGLDTGELFF TGTGCCAGCAGCTACAGACAGGGGCTGGACACCGGGGAGCTGTTTTTT
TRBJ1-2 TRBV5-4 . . CASSSTGTKNYGYTF TGTGCCAGCAGCTCTACCGGGACAAAGAACTATGGCTACACCTTC
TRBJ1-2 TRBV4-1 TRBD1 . CASSQVTGDGYTF TGCGCCAGCAGCCAAGTGACAGGGGATGGCTACACCTTC